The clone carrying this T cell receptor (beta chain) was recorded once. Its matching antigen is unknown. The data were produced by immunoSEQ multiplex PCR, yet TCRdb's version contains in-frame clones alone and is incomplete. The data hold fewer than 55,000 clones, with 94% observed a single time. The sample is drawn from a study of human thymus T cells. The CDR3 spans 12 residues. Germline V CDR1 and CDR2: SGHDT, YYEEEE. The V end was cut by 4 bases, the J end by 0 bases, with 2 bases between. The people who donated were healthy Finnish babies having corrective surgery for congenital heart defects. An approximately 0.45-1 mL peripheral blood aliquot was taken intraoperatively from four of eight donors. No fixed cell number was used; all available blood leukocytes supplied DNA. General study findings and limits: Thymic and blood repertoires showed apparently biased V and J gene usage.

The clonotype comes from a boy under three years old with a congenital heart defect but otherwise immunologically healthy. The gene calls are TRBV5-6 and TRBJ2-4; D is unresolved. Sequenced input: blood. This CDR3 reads CASSLAKNIQYF. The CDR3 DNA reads TGTGCCAGCAGCCTAGCCAAAAACATTCAGTACTTC.